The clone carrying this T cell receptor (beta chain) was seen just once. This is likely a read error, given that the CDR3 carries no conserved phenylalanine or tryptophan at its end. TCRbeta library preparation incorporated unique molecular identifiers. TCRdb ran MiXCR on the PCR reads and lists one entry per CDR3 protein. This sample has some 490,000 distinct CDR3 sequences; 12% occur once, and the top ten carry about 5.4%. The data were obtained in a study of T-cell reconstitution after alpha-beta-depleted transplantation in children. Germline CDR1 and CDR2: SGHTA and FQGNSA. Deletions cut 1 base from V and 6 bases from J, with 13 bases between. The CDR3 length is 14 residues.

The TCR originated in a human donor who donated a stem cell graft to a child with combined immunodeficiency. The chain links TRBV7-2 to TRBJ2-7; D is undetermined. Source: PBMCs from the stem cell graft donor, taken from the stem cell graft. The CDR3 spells CASSLVSVGGEQYY. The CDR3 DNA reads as TGTGCCAGCAGCTTAGTTTCAGTGGGTGGCGAGCAGTACTAC.